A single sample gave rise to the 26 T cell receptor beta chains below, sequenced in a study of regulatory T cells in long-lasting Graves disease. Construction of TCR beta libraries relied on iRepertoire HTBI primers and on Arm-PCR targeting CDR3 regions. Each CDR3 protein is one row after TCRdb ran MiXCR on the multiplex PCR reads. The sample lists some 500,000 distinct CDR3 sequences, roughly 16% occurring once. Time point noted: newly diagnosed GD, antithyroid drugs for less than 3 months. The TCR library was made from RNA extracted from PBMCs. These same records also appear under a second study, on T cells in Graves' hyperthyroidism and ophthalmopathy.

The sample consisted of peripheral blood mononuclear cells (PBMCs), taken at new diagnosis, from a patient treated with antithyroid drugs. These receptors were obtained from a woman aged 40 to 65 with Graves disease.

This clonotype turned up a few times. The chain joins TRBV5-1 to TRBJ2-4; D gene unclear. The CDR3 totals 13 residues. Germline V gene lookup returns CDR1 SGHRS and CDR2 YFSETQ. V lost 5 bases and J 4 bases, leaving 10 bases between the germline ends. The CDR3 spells CASSFGPKNIQYF. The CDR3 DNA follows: TGCGCCAGCAGTTTTGGACCTAAAAACATTCAGTACTTC.

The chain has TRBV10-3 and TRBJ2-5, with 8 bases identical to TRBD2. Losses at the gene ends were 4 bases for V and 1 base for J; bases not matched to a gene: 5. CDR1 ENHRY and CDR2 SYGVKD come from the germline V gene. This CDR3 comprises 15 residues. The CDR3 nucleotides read TGTGCCATCAGTGGGTCTAGCGGGCCCCAAGAGACCCAGTACTTC. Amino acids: CAISGSSGPQETQYF.

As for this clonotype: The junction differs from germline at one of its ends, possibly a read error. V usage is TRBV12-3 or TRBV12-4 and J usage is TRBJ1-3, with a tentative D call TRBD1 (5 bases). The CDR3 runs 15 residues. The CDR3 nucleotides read TGTGCCAGCAGTTTCCGGACAAGCTCTGGAAACGCCATATATTTT. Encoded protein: CASSFRTSSGNAIYF.

CDR3 sequence (DNA): TGTGCCAGCAGCACTCTAGCGGGGGGGCCCGGAGATACGCAGTATTTT. Amino acids: CASSTLAGGPGDTQYF. This chain uses TRBV6-1 with TRBJ2-3; TRBD2 matches 12 bases. The V segment lost 6 bases and the J segment 5 bases; nucleotides outside the gene matches: 9. The CDR3 loop spans 16 amino acids. The germline V gene has CDR1 MNHNS and CDR2 SASEGT.

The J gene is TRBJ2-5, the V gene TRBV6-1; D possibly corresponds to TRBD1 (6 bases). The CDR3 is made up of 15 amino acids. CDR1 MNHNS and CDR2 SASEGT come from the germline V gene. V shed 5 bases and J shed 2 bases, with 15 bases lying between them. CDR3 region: CASSHPDSQQETQYF. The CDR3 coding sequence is TGTGCCAGCAGTCACCCGGACAGCCAGCAAGAGACCCAGTACTTC.

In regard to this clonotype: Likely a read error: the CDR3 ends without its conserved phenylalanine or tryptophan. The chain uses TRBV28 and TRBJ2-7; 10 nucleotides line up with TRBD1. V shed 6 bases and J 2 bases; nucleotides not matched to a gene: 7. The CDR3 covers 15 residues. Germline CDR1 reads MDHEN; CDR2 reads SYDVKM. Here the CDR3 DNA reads TGTGCCAGCAGCACCACCGGGACAGGGGCCTACGAGCAGTACCTC. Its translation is CASSTTGTGAYEQYL.

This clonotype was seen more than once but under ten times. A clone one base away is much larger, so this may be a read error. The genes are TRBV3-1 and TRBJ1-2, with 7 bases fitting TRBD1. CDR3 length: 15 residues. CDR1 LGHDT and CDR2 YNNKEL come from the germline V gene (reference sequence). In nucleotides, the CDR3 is TGTGCCAGCAGCCAAGCTTTGGGACAGAACTGTGGCTACACCTTC. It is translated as CASSQALGQNCGYTF.

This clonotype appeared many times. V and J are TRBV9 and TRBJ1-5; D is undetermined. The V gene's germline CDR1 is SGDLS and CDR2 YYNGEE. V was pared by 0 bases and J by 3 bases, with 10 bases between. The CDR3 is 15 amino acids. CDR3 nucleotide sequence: TGTGCCAGCAGCGTAGGAGCAGGCCTCAATCAGCCCCAGCATTTT. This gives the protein CASSVGAGLNQPQHF.

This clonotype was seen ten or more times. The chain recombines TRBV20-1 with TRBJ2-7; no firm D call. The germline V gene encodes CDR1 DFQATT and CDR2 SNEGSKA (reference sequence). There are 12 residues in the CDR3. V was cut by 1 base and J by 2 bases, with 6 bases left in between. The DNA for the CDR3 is TGCAGTGCTAGAGGGACCGCCTACGAGCAGTACTTC. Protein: CSARGTAYEQYF.

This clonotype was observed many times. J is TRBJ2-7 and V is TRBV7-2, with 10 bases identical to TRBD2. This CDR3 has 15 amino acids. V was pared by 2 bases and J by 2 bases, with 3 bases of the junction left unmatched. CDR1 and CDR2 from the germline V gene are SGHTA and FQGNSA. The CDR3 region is CASSLSSGGTYEQYF. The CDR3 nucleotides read TGTGCCAGCAGCTTAAGTAGCGGGGGGACCTACGAGCAGTACTTC.

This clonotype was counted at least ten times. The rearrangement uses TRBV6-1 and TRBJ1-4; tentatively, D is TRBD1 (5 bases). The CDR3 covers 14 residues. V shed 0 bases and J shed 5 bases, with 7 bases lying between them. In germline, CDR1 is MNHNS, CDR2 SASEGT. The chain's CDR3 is CASSEAAGNEKLFF. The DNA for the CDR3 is TGTGCCAGCAGTGAAGCGGCAGGGAATGAAAAACTGTTTTTT.

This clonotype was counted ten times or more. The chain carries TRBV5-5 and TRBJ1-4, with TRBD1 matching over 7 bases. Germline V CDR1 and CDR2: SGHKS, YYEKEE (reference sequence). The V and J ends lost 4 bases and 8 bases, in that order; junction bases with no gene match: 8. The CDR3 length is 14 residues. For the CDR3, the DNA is TGTGCCAGCAGCCCAACAGGGGATGCGGAAAAACTGTTTTTT. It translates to CASSPTGDAEKLFF. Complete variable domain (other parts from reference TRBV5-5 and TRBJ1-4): DAGVTQSPTHLIKTRGQQVTLRCSPISGHKSVSWYQQVLGQGPQFIFQYYEKEERGRGNFPDRFSARQFPNYSSELNVNALLLGDSALYLCASSPTGDAEKLFFGSGTQLSVL.

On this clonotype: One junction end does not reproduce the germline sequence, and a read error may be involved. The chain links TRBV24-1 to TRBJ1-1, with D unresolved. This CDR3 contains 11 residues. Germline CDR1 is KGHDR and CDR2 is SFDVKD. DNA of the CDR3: TGTGCCACCAGTGATTTAAGGTTTCAGTCCTTT. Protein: CATSDLRFQSF.

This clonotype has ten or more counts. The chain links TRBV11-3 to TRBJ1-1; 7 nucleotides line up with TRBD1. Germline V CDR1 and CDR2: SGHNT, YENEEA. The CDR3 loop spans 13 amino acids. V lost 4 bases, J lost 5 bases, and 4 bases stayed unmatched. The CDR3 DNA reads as TGTGCCAGCAGCTCAGACAGGGAAACTGAAGCTTTCTTT. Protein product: CASSSDRETEAFF.

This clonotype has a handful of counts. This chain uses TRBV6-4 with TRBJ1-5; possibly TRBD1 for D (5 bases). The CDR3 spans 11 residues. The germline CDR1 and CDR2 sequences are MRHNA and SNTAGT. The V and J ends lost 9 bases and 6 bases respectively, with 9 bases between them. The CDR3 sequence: CARGEGQPQHF. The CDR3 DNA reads TGTGCCAGAGGGGAGGGTCAGCCCCAGCATTTT.

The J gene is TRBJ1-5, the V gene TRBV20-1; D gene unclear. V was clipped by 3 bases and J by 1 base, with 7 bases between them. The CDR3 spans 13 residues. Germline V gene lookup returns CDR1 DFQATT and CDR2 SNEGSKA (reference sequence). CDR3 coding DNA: TGCAGTGCTAGGGCTTCGAGCAATCAGCCCCAGCATTTT. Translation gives CSARASSNQPQHF.

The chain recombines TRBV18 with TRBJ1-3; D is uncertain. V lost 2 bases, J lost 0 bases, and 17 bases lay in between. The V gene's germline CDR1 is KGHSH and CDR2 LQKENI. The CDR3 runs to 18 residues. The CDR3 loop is CASSPIDRGSSSGNTIYF. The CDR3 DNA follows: TGTGCCAGCTCACCAATCGACCGCGGATCCAGCTCTGGAAACACCATATATTTT. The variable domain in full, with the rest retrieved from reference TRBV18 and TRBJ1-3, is NAGVMQNPRHLVRRRGQEARLRCSPMKGHSHVYWYRQLPEEGLKFMVYLQKENIIDESGMPKERFSAEFPKEGPSILRIQQVVRGDSAAYFCASSPIDRGSSSGNTIYFGEGSWLTVV.

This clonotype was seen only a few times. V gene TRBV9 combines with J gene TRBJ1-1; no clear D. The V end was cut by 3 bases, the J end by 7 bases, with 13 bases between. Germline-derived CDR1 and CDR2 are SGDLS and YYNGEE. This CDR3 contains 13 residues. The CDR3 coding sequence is TGTGCCAGCAGCGGCTCTCTTGTCGGTGAAGCTTTCTTT. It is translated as CASSGSLVGEAFF.

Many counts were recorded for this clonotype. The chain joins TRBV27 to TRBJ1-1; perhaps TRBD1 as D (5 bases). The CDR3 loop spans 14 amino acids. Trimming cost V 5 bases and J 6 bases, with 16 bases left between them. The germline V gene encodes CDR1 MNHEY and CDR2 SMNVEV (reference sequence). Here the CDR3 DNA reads TGTGCCAGCAGTCCCCTCGGGGGGGTTGCTGAAGCTTTCTTT. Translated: CASSPLGGVAEAFF.

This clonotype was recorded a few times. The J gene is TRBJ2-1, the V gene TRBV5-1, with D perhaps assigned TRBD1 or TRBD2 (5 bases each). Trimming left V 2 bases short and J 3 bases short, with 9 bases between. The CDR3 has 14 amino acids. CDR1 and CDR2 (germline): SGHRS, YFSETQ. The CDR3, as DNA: TGCGCCAGCAGCTTAGGGGAGAACTACAATGAGCAGTTCTTC. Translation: CASSLGENYNEQFF.

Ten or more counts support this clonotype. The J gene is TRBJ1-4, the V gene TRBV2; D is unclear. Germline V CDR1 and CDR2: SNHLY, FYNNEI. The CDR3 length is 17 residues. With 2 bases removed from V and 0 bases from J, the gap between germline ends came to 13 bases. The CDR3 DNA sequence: TGTGCCAGCAGTGAATGGGGTCGGCGGGCAACTAATGAAAAACTGTTTTTT. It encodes CASSEWGRRATNEKLFF.

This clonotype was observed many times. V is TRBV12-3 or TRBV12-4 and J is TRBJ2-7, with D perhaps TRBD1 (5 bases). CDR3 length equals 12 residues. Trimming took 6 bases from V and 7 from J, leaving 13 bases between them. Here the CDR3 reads CASSKGVWEQYF. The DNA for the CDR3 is TGTGCCAGCAGCAAAGGGGTTTGGGAGCAGTACTTC.

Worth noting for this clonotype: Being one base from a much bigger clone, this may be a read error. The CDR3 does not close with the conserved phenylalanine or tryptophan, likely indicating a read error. CDR3 sequence (DNA): TGTGCCAGCAGTCCCGGACTAGCAAAAGAGACCCAGTACTAC. Translated, it gives CASSPGLAKETQYY. The chain links TRBV6-1 to TRBJ2-5, with 8 bases fitting TRBD2. Germline V gives CDR1 MNHNS, CDR2 SASEGT. The CDR3 covers 14 residues. V trimming: 5 bases; J trimming: 3 bases; junction bases outside the gene matches: 5.

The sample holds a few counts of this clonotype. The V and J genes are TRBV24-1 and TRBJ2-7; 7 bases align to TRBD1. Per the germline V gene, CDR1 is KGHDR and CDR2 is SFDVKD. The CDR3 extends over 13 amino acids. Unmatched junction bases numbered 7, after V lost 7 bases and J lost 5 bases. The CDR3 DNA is TGTGCCACCAGAGACAGGGATTTGAACGAGCAGTACTTC. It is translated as CATRDRDLNEQYF.

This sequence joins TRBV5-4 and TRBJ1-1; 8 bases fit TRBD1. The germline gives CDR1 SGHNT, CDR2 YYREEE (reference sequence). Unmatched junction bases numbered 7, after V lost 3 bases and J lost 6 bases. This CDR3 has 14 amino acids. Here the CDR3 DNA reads TGTGCCAGCAGCTACCCAGGGGGCAGGGCTGAAGCTTTCTTT. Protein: CASSYPGGRAEAFF.

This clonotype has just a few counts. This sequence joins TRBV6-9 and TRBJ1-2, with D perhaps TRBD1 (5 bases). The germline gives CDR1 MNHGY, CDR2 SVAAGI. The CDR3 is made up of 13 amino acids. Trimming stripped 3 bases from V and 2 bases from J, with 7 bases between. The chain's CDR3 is CASSYRVNYGYTF. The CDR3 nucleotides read TGTGCCAGCAGTTACAGGGTCAACTATGGCTACACCTTC.